The TCR beta chain described here comes from a study of siplizumab effects on memory and regulatory T cells. TCRdb keeps only in-frame clones here, not all; method: immunoSEQ multiplex PCR. The sample lists about 100,000 clones; 92% were seen once. Per the germline V gene, CDR1 is SNHLY and CDR2 is FYNNEI. CDR3 length: 15 residues. Unmatched junction bases numbered 7, after V lost 6 bases and J lost 0 bases. Study conclusions and caveats: Controls showed an average of approximately 25% Treg-derived mappable alloreactive CD4+ clones, while siplizumab showed nearly 70%. Alloreactive clones mapping to unstimulated subsets formed only a minor fraction. Siplizumab significantly lowered the alloreactive sequences that could be traced to unstimulated CD4+ memory cells. Both greater diversity than memory cells and a major contribution to the alloresponse seemed to characterize naive T cells.

As for this clone: Its antigen is undetermined.

Material for sequencing was Tregs sorted from blood. The chain employs TRBV2 and TRBJ1-1; TRBD1 matches 7 bases. The receptor was isolated from a human donor in good health. CDR3 amino acids: CASRGTDSLNTEAFF. For the CDR3, the DNA is TGTGCCAGCAGGGGGACAGACAGTTTGAACACTGAAGCTTTCTTT.